A single sample gave rise to the 18 T cell receptor beta chains below, sequenced in a study of vaccination and CD4 T cells after COVID-19. MiXCR was run by TCRdb on the PCR reads, yielding one entry per CDR3 protein. This table holds 13,000 to 15,000 distinct CDR3 sequences, 69% found once. The source was CD4+ T cells from blood, collected after SARS-CoV-2 vaccination. Every receptor here comes from a human donor who had recovered from COVID-19.

This clonotype is a singleton in its sample. This chain links TRBV19 with TRBJ1-2; D is ambiguous. The V and J ends lost 5 bases and 7 bases respectively, with 11 bases between them. The CDR3 totals 12 residues. The germline CDR1 and CDR2 sequences are LNHDA and SQIVND (reference sequence). The CDR3 sequence: CASSRSISGYTF. The CDR3, as DNA: TGTGCCAGTAGTCGCTCCATAAGTGGCTACACCTTC.

CDR3 amino acids: CASSYSDRGRGYGYTF. The CDR3 DNA follows: TGTGCCAGCAGTTATTCGGACAGGGGAAGAGGCTATGGCTACACCTTC. The chain recombines TRBV6-5 with TRBJ1-2, with 9 bases matching TRBD1. The CDR3 is 16 amino acids. Trimming took 3 bases from V and 4 from J; bases not matched to a gene: 9. CDR1 and CDR2 from the germline V gene are MNHEY and SVGAGI.

This chain connects TRBV24-1 to TRBJ2-5; a weak D match, TRBD2 (6 bases). This CDR3 is 14 amino acids long. Trimming took 9 bases from V and 0 from J, leaving 13 bases between them. Germline V gene sequence: CDR1 KGHDR, CDR2 SFDVKD. CDR3 amino acids: CATAAGGNQETQYF. The CDR3 region has the DNA TGTGCCACCGCGGCTGGCGGGAACCAAGAGACCCAGTACTTC.

The V and J genes are TRBV20-1 and TRBJ2-1; TRBD2 is a possible D gene (5 bases). The germline V gene encodes CDR1 DFQATT and CDR2 SNEGSKA (reference sequence). The CDR3 totals 12 residues. With 3 bases removed from V and 6 bases from J, the gap between germline ends came to 9 bases. CDR3 sequence: CSARSRGNEQFF. The CDR3 coding sequence is TGCAGTGCTAGGAGTCGGGGCAATGAGCAGTTCTTC.

The chain is built from TRBV6-5 and TRBJ1-2, with 7 bases matching TRBD1. This CDR3 comprises 14 residues. The V gene end was trimmed by 0 bases and the J gene end by 6 bases; junction bases not matched to a gene: 4. Germline V lookup: CDR1 MNHEY, CDR2 SVGAGI. This CDR3 is CASSYSPDRNGYTF. CDR3 DNA sequence: TGTGCCAGCAGTTACTCCCCGGACAGGAATGGCTACACCTTC.

This sequence joins TRBV10-3 and TRBJ2-4, with D perhaps assigned TRBD1 or TRBD2 (6 bases each). The CDR3 covers 15 residues. CDR1 and CDR2 (germline): ENHRY, SYGVKD. V lost 7 bases to trimming and J lost 1 base, with 14 bases between them. CDR3 bases: TGTGCCATCAAAGGGGGAGGTTGGGCCAAAAACATTCAGTACTTC. Protein: CAIKGGGWAKNIQYF.

This clonotype was seen more than once but under ten times. The chain links TRBV15 to TRBJ1-2, with TRBD1 matching over 8 bases. The ends lost 1 base at V and 4 bases at J; junction bases unmatched: 2. This CDR3 region has 14 residues. Per germline, CDR1 LNHNV and CDR2 YYDKDF (reference sequence). As DNA, the CDR3 is TGTGCCACCAGCAGAGCAGACAGGGGCTATGGCTACACCTTC. Its translation is CATSRADRGYGYTF. The full variable domain, in which reference TRBV15 and TRBJ1-2 provide the parts outside the CDR3, is DAMVIQNPRYQVTQFGKPVTLSCSQTLNHNVMYWYQQKSSQAPKLLFHYYDKDFNNEADTPDNFQSRRPNTSFCFLDIRSPGLGDTAMYLCATSRADRGYGYTFGSGTRLTVV.

The chain employs TRBV20-1 and TRBJ2-1; 11 bases match TRBD2. The CDR3 covers 14 residues. Germline V CDR1 and CDR2: DFQATT, SNEGSKA (reference sequence). The V and J ends lost 2 bases and 7 bases, in that order; junction bases with no gene match: 4. The CDR3: CSARPSGRTNEQFF. The CDR3 DNA sequence: TGCAGTGCTAGACCTAGCGGGAGGACTAATGAGCAGTTCTTC.

The chain combines TRBV15 with TRBJ2-2; 8 bases are a match to TRBD1. The CDR3 is 18 amino acids. From germline, CDR1 is LNHNV and CDR2 YYDKDF (reference sequence). V shed 5 bases, J shed 1 base, and the junction held 12 bases outside the gene matches. CDR3 amino acids: CATSPQGALWENTGELFF. CDR3 in DNA: TGTGCCACCAGCCCGCAGGGGGCATTATGGGAGAACACCGGGGAGCTGTTTTTT.

The rearrangement uses TRBV20-1 and TRBJ2-1, with 8 bases identical to TRBD2. From germline, CDR1 is DFQATT and CDR2 SNEGSKA (reference sequence). The CDR3 covers 15 residues. Unmatched junction bases numbered 3, after V lost 1 base and J lost 1 base. The CDR3 spells CSARALAGSYNEQFF. As DNA, the CDR3 is TGCAGTGCTAGAGCGCTAGCGGGTTCCTACAATGAGCAGTTCTTC.

The genes are TRBV6-1 and TRBJ1-1; 7 bases align to TRBD1. The trim removed 8 bases at V and 0 bases at J, leaving 6 bases unmatched. This CDR3 comprises 14 residues. Germline CDR1 and CDR2: MNHNS and SASEGT. CDR3 in amino acids: CASLPGQMNTEAFF. The CDR3, as DNA: TGTGCCAGCCTCCCGGGACAGATGAACACTGAAGCTTTCTTT.

The chain carries TRBV6-2 or TRBV6-3 and TRBJ2-1; the D is unclear. Trimming pared 6 bases from V and 4 bases from J, leaving 4 bases between. The germline CDR1 and CDR2 sequences are MNHEY and SVGEGT. CDR3 length equals 11 residues. CDR3 protein: CASSLYNEQFF. The CDR3 coding sequence is TGTGCCAGCAGCCTATACAATGAGCAGTTCTTC.

This clonotype was seen only a few times. V gene TRBV19 combines with J gene TRBJ2-2; a possible D gene is TRBD2 (5 bases). The germline gives CDR1 LNHDA, CDR2 SQIVND (reference sequence). The CDR3 has 14 amino acids. V was trimmed by 5 bases and J by 1 base, leaving 8 bases between them. Written as DNA, the CDR3 is TGTGCCAGTAGTCGAGGGCAGAACACCGGGGAGCTGTTTTTT. Translating gives CASSRGQNTGELFF.

This clonotype occurred once. The gene calls are TRBV6-5 and TRBJ2-3; 13 bases match TRBD2. The germline V gene has CDR1 MNHEY and CDR2 SVGAGI. The V segment lost 2 bases and the J segment 0 bases; nucleotides outside the gene matches: 2. The CDR3 totals 17 residues. In DNA, the CDR3 is TGTGCCAGCAGTTACGGGGGACTAGCGGGGAGCACAGATACGCAGTATTTT. This encodes CASSYGGLAGSTDTQYF.

This clonotype was picked up a small number of times. The chain is built from TRBV2 and TRBJ1-6; D is unclear. V was trimmed by 2 bases and J by 6 bases, leaving 5 bases between them. The CDR3 is made up of 13 amino acids. Germline V gene data show CDR1 as SNHLY and CDR2 as FYNNEI. The CDR3 DNA reads TGTGCCAGCAGTGAACTGGCTAATTCACCCCTCCACTTT. Translating gives CASSELANSPLHF.

V usage is TRBV27 and J usage is TRBJ2-5, with unresolved D. V shed 2 bases and J shed 1 base, with 5 bases lying between them. This CDR3 comprises 13 residues. CDR1 and CDR2 (germline): MNHEY, SMNVEV (reference sequence). The CDR3 bases are TGTGCCAGCAGTTTAAGGGCCCAAGAGACCCAGTACTTC. Translation: CASSLRAQETQYF.

In its sample, this clonotype was seen once. This chain joins TRBV9 and TRBJ2-2, with 9 positions matching TRBD2. Germline CDR1 and CDR2: SGDLS and YYNGEE. The CDR3 is 18 amino acids. The V gene end was trimmed by 0 bases and the J gene end by 2 bases; junction bases not matched to a gene: 8. CDR3 in amino acids: CASSVVGSGSLNTGELFF. CDR3 nucleotide sequence: TGTGCCAGCAGCGTAGTCGGTAGCGGGAGCCTTAACACCGGGGAGCTGTTTTTT. Combining the CDR3 with reference TRBV9 and TRBJ2-2 gives the whole variable domain DSGVTQTPKHLITATGQRVTLRCSPRSGDLSVYWYQQSLDQGLQFLIQYYNGEERAKGNILERFSAQQFPDLHSELNLSSLELGDSALYFCASSVVGSGSLNTGELFFGEGSRLTVL.

The chain links TRBV2 to TRBJ2-4; 16 nucleotides agree with TRBD2. V was clipped by 2 bases and J by 0 bases; unmatched bases: 4. Germline assignment: CDR1 SNHLY and CDR2 FYNNEI. The CDR3 spans 19 residues. In DNA, the CDR3 is TGTGCCAGCAGTGAAAGGGGACTAGCGGGAGGGGTAGCCAAAAACATTCAGTACTTC. Translated: CASSERGLAGGVAKNIQYF.